The table lists the clone carrying this T cell receptor (beta chain) with a few counts. The antigen is unknown. V was pared by 4 bases and J by 10 bases, with 16 bases of the junction left unmatched. From germline, CDR1 is SGDLS and CDR2 YYNGEE. CDR3 length equals 16 residues. This entry comes from a study of CD8 T cells in ankylosing spondylitis. Study results and limitations: A subset of motif variants has previously been described in the synovial fluid and blood of reactive arthritis.

Molecular-barcoded quantitative 5'-RACE produced these TCR beta libraries. TCRdb reprocessed the 5' RACE reads via MiXCR and lists one record per CDR3 protein. The repertoire holds some 150,000 distinct CDR3 sequences, with approximately 44% as singletons. This receptor was identified in a male donor with ankylosing spondylitis. V and J are TRBV9 and TRBJ1-2, with TRBD1 matching 10 bases. Sequencing was carried out using synovial fluid, either unsorted or a sorted T cell fraction (not recorded which). The CDR3 DNA follows: TGTGCCAGCAGCCTCTCCCGGGACAGGGGATCCCCCTTCTACACCTTC. Translating it yields CASSLSRDRGSPFYTF.